This is a list of T cell receptor beta chains from one sample in a study of response to subunit inactivated influenza vaccine. TCRdb processed the RT-PCR reads anew with MiXCR; each CDR3 protein has one entry. Altogether 560,000 or so distinct CDR3 sequences are present, 6% to 9% being singletons, with the ten largest covering over 10%. The sample consisted of PBMCs from blood, taken 23 to 25 months after vaccination. All receptors come from a man between 50 and 69 years old who received an inactivated influenza vaccine. Each CDR3 is given with its conserved first and last residue. The D gene is left open where the match is weak. Clone size is not always given. Where it is, it says once, few, many or a class for expanded clones.

v_gene	abundance	d_gene	j_gene	CDR3aa	CDR3nt
TRBV11-3	-	TRBD1	TRBJ2-2	CASSLQGDGTGELFF	TGTGCCAGCAGCTTACAGGGGGATGGCACCGGGGAGCTGTTTTTT
TRBV12-3/TRBV12-4	few	-	TRBJ2-7	CASSYPDTGFPEQYF	TGTGCCAGCAGCTATCCGGACACCGGATTCCCCGAGCAGTACTTC
TRBV10-3	many	TRBD1	TRBJ2-3	CATIGPQGADTQYF	TGTGCAACCATCGGTCCGCAGGGGGCGGATACGCAGTATTTT
TRBV12-3/TRBV12-4	few	TRBD1	TRBJ1-1	CASSPSRGRGTEAFF	TGTGCCAGCAGTCCTAGCAGGGGGCGAGGTACTGAAGCTTTCTTT
TRBV6-2/TRBV6-3	many	-	TRBJ1-3	CASSTSDGQTFSSGNTIYF	-
TRBV5-6	few	-	TRBJ2-7	CASSLLRTESYEQYF	TGTGCCAGCAGCTTGTTAAGGACAGAGTCCTACGAGCAGTACTTC
TRBV12-3/TRBV12-4	many	TRBD1	TRBJ1-2	CASSQGGNYGYTF	TGTGCCAGCAGTCAGGGGGGTAACTATGGCTACACCTTC
TRBV20-1	many	-	TRBJ1-4	CSAPKRGLNEKLFF	TGCAGTGCTCCCAAGAGGGGACTAAATGAAAAACTGTTTTTT
TRBV5-1	-	TRBD2	TRBJ2-3	CASSLSAGVDTQYF	TGCGCCAGCAGCTTGTCAGCGGGGGTGGATACGCAGTATTTT
TRBV5-1	many	TRBD1	TRBJ2-4	CASSLEGQGARNIQYF	TGCGCCAGCAGCTTGGAGGGACAGGGAGCCCGGAACATTCAGTACTTC
TRBV3-1	few	-	TRBJ2-5	CASSQDWAGGQETQYF	TGTGCCAGCAGCCAAGATTGGGCCGGAGGTCAAGAGACCCAGTACTTC